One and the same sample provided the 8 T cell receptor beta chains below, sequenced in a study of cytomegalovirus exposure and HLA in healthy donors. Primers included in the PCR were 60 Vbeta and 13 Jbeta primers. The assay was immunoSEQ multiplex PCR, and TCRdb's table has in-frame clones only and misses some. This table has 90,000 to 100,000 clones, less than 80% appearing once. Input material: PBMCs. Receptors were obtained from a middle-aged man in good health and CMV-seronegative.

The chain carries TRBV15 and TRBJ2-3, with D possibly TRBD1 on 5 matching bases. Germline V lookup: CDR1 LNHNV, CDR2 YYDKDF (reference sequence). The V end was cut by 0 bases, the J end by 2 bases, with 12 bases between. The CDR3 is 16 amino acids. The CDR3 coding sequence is TGTGCCACCAGCAGAGATAAGACAGCTCTCACAGATACGCAGTATTTT. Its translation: CATSRDKTALTDTQYF.

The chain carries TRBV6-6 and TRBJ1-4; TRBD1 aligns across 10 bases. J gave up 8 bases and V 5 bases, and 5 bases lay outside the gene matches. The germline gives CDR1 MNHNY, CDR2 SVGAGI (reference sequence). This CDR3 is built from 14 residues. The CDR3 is CASSPGDRGEKLFF. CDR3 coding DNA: TGTGCCAGCAGTCCCGGGGACAGGGGCGAAAAACTGTTTTTT.

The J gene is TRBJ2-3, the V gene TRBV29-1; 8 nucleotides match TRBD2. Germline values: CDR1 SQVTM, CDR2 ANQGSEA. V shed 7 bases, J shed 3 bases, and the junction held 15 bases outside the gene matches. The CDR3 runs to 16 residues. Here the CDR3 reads CSASGSERGLTDTQYF. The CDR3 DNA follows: TGCAGCGCATCGGGGAGTGAGCGGGGGCTGACAGATACGCAGTATTTT.

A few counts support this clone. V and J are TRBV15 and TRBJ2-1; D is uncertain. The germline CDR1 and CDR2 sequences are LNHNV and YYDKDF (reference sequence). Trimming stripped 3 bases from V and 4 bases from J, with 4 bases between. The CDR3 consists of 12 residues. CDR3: CATSSKYNEQFF. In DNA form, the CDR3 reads TGTGCCACCAGCAGTAAATACAATGAGCAGTTCTTC.

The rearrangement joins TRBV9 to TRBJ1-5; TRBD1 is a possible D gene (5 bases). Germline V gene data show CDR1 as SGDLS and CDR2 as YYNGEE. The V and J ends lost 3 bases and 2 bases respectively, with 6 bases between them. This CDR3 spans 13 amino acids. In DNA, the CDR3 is TGTGCCAGCAGCGGGGGGGGCAATCAGCCCCAGCATTTT. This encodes CASSGGGNQPQHF.

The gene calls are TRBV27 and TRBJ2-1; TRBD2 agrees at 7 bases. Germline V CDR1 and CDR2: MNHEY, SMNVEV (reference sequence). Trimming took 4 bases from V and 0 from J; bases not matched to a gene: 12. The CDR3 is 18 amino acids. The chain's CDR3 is CASSYGSSGKSSYNEQFF. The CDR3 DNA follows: TGTGCCAGCAGTTACGGGTCTAGCGGCAAGAGCTCCTACAATGAGCAGTTCTTC.

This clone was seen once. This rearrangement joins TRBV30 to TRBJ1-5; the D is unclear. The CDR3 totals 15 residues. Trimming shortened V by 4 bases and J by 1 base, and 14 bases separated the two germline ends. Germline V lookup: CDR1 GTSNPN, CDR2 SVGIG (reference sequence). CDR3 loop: CAWTPRTLSNQPQHF. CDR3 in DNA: TGTGCCTGGACCCCCCGGACTCTAAGCAATCAGCCCCAGCATTTT.

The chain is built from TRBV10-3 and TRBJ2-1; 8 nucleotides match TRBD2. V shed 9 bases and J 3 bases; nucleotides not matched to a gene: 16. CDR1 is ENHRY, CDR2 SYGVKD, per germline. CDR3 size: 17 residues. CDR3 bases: TGTGCCATGGGGGGGGTAGCGGGGACGCAATACTACAATGAGCAGTTCTTC. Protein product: CAMGGVAGTQYYNEQFF.